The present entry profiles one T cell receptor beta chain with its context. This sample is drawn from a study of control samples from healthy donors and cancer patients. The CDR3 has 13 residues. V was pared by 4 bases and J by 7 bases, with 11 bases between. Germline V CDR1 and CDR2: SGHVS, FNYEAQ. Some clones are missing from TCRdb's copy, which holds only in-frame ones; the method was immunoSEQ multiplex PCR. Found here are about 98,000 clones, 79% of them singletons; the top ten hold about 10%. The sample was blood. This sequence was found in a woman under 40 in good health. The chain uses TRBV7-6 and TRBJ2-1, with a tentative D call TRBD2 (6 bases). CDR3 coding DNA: TGTGCCAGCAGCTCCAGACTAGGTAATGAGCAGTTCTTC. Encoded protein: CASSSRLGNEQFF.